The rows below give T cell receptor beta chains drawn from one sample of a study of human CD4 T cells and Enterobacteriaceae. Here immunoSEQ multiplex PCR was the method, and the copy in TCRdb shows in-frame clones only, minus some. Of about 26,000 clones listed, approximately 81% are singletons. Sequenced: memory CD4+ T cells from blood. The origin of the receptors is a human donor in good health. The CDR3 runs from the conserved cysteine through the conserved F or W. The order of the fields is J gene, V gene, clone size, D gene, CDR3 protein, CDR3 DNA. A D gene is named only where the DNA matches it firmly. Clone size is stated in some rows and not others, as once, few, many or a class when expanded.

J: TRBJ1-2
V: TRBV27
size: .
D: TRBD1
CDR3: CASSYGTGTYGYTF
DNA: TGTGCCAGCAGTTATGGGACAGGAACCTATGGCTACACCTTC

J: TRBJ1-1
V: TRBV2
size: .
D: TRBD1
CDR3: CASSKPVGQGATEAFF
DNA: TGTGCCAGCAGCAAACCCGTGGGACAGGGGGCCACTGAAGCTTTCTTT

J: TRBJ2-7
V: TRBV7-8
size: .
D: .
CDR3: CASSLQEGAGYSSYEQYF
DNA: TGTGCCAGCAGCTTACAGGAAGGGGCGGGGTACAGCTCCTACGAGCAGTACTTC

J: TRBJ2-1
V: TRBV2
size: .
D: .
CDR3: CASSYRQQQFF
DNA: TGTGCCAGCAGTTACAGACAACAGCAGTTCTTC

J: TRBJ2-5
V: TRBV2
size: few
D: .
CDR3: CASQQYRTGGRETQYF
DNA: TGTGCCAGCCAGCAGTATAGGACTGGGGGTAGGGAGACCCAGTACTTC

J: TRBJ2-5
V: TRBV18
size: .
D: .
CDR3: CASSPLFGEEAQYF
DNA: TGTGCCAGCTCACCACTCTTCGGGGAAGAGGCCCAGTACTTC

J: TRBJ1-6
V: TRBV18
size: .
D: .
CDR3: CASSPRQGYNSPLHF
DNA: TGTGCCAGCTCACCCCGTCAGGGTTATAATTCACCCCTCCACTTT

J: TRBJ2-6
V: TRBV18
size: .
D: .
CDR3: CASSPLGSNGANVLTF
DNA: TGTGCCAGCTCACCGTTGGGGTCCAACGGGGCCAACGTCCTGACTTTC

J: TRBJ2-7
V: TRBV7-2
size: .
D: TRBD1
CDR3: CASSLVGQVDYEQYF
DNA: TGTGCCAGCAGCTTAGTTGGACAGGTGGACTACGAGCAGTACTTC

J: TRBJ2-7
V: TRBV5-1
size: .
D: .
CDR3: CASSLVGGSYEQYF
DNA: TGCGCCAGCAGCTTGGTGGGGGGATCCTACGAGCAGTACTTC

J: TRBJ2-5
V: TRBV27
size: .
D: .
CDR3: CASSLSWKGGQTQYF
DNA: TGTGCCAGCAGTTTATCGTGGAAGGGGGGACAGACCCAGTACTTC

J: TRBJ2-2
V: TRBV7-2
size: .
D: TRBD2
CDR3: CASSLALAAGSGTGELFF
DNA: TGTGCCAGCAGCTTAGCTCTAGCGGCCGGGAGTGGCACCGGGGAGCTGTTTTTT

J: TRBJ1-4
V: TRBV27
size: .
D: .
CDR3: CASSFSMFGKLFF
DNA: TGTGCCAGCAGTTTTTCAATGTTTGGAAAACTGTTTTTT

J: TRBJ1-3
V: TRBV19
size: .
D: .
CDR3: CASSFTTVNSGNTIYF
DNA: TGTGCCAGTAGTTTCACCACAGTCAACTCTGGAAACACCATATATTTT